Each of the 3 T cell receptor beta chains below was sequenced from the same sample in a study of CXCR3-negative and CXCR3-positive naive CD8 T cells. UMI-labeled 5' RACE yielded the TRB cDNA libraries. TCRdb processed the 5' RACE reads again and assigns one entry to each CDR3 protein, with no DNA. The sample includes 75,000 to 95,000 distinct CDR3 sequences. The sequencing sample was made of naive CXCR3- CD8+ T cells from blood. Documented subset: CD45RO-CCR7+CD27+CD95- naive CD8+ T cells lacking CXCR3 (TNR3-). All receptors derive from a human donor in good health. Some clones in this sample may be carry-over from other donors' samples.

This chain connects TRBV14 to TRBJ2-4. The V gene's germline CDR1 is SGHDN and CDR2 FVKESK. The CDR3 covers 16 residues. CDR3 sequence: CASSQAKGLAKNIQYF. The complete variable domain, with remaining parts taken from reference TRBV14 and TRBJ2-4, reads EAGVTQFPSHSVIEKGQTVTLRCDPISGHDNLYWYRRVMGKEIKFLLHFVKESKQDESGMPNNRFLAERTGGTYSTLKVQPAELEDSGVYFCASSQAKGLAKNIQYFGAGTRLSVL.

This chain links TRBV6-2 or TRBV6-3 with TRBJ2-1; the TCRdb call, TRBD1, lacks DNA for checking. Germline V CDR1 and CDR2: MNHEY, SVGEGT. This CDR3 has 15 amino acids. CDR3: CASSLDREKVDEQFF.

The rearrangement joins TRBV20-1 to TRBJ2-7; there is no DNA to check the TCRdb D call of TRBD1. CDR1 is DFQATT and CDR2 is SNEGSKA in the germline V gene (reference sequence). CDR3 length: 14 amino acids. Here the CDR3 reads CSARHRDLRYEQYF.